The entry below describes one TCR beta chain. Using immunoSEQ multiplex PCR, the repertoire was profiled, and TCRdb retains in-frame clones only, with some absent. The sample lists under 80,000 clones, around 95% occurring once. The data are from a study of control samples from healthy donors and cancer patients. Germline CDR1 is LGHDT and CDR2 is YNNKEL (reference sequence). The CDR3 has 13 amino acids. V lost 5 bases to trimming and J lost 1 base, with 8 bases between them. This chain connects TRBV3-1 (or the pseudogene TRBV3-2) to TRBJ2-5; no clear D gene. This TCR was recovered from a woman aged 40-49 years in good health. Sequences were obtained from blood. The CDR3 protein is CASSGWAQETQYF. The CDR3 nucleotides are TGTGCCAGCAGCGGTTGGGCCCAAGAGACCCAGTACTTC.